Presented here are 32 T cell receptor beta chains from one specimen sequenced in a study of neoadjuvant anti-PD-1 for oral cavity cancer. Sequenced by immunoSEQ multiplex PCR; TCRdb stores in-frame clones only, minus some. The sample contains several thousand clones, approximately 45% of which appear only once. Sequenced here: tumor tissue, sampled before nivolumab (anti-PD-1) treatment. All receptors come from a person aged 40 to 85 with oral cavity squamous cell carcinoma.

V is TRBV27 and J is TRBJ1-1, with D unresolved. The V end lost 2 bases, the J end lost 1 base, and 8 bases lay between the germline ends. Germline loops: CDR1 MNHEY, CDR2 SMNVEV (reference sequence). The CDR3 totals 14 residues. CDR3 nucleotides: TGTGCCAGCAGTTTAGGGGAGACGAACACTGAAGCTTTCTTT. This codes for CASSLGETNTEAFF.

The genes are TRBV27 and TRBJ2-5, with 12 bases lining up with TRBD2. The V and J ends lost 6 bases and 4 bases, in that order; junction bases with no gene match: 15. The germline V gene encodes CDR1 MNHEY and CDR2 SMNVEV (reference sequence). The CDR3 is made up of 18 amino acids. The CDR3 region is CASSPPSGLAGGRETQYF. DNA of the CDR3: TGTGCCAGCAGCCCCCCTTCGGGGCTAGCGGGGGGGCGAGAGACCCAGTACTTC.

This clone qualifies as large. The V and J genes are TRBV27 and TRBJ2-1; D gene ambiguous. The germline CDR1 and CDR2 sequences are MNHEY and SMNVEV (reference sequence). Trimming left V 8 bases short and J 5 bases short, with 13 bases between. The CDR3 runs to 13 residues. The CDR3 sequence: CASEAPRNNEQFF. The CDR3 DNA reads as TGTGCCAGCGAGGCTCCCCGCAACAATGAGCAGTTCTTC.

This clone was observed a few times. This rearrangement joins TRBV6-1 to TRBJ1-1; D gene ambiguous. V was trimmed by 2 bases and J by 0 bases, leaving 7 bases between them. Germline CDR1 and CDR2: MNHNS and SASEGT. The CDR3 covers 14 residues. CDR3 DNA: TGTGCCAGCAGTGAACTGGGATTGAACACTGAAGCTTTCTTT. It codes for CASSELGLNTEAFF.

V and J are TRBV19 and TRBJ1-2; 10 nucleotides match TRBD1. Germline CDR1 is LNHDA and CDR2 is SQIVND (reference sequence). The CDR3 runs 15 residues. The V gene end was trimmed by 1 base and the J gene end by 6 bases; junction bases not matched to a gene: 5. CDR3 coding DNA: TGTGCCAGTAGTATAGCTATCGACAGGGGGCATGGCTACACCTTC. Translated, it gives CASSIAIDRGHGYTF.

The V call is TRBV7-3, the J call TRBJ2-1; 10 nucleotides line up with TRBD2. The V gene end was trimmed by 5 bases and the J gene end by 5 bases; junction bases not matched to a gene: 6. This CDR3 spans 15 amino acids. CDR1 is SGHTA, CDR2 FQGTGA, per germline. The CDR3 bases are TGTGCCAGCAGCCGAGGACTAGCGGCTAACAATGAGCAGTTCTTC. The encoded protein is CASSRGLAANNEQFF.

This clone was observed a few times. V usage is TRBV2 and J usage is TRBJ1-2; D gene ambiguous. Germline loops: CDR1 SNHLY, CDR2 FYNNEI. The CDR3 has 13 amino acids. V was trimmed by 4 bases and J by 13 bases, leaving 19 bases between them. DNA for the CDR3: TGTGCCAGCAGTGCCGGGGAGACCAACGCTATCACCTTC. Its protein is CASSAGETNAITF.

The V gene is TRBV19, the J gene TRBJ2-2; D not resolved. Germline V gives CDR1 LNHDA, CDR2 SQIVND (reference sequence). This CDR3 has 17 amino acids. The germline V and J ends were trimmed by 1 base and 0 bases, with 12 bases remaining between them. CDR3 DNA sequence: TGTGCCAGTAGTATAGTGGCAGGCGTTGCGAACACCGGGGAGCTGTTTTTT. Its protein product is CASSIVAGVANTGELFF.

This clone has just a few counts. The rearrangement joins TRBV10-3 to TRBJ1-4, with D uncertain. CDR1 is ENHRY and CDR2 is SYGVKD in the germline V gene. There are 13 residues in the CDR3. The V end was cut by 4 bases, the J end by 7 bases, with 10 bases between. The CDR3 sequence: CAISGRTGEKLFF. CDR3 coding DNA: TGTGCCATCAGTGGCCGGACGGGTGAAAAACTGTTTTTT.

The V call is TRBV4-3, the J call TRBJ2-7; either TRBD1 or TRBD2 may supply D (5 bases each). This CDR3 is built from 14 residues. Trimming took 1 base from V and 0 from J, leaving 7 bases between them. Germline loops: CDR1 LGHNA, CDR2 YSLEER. The CDR3: CASSQGGNSYEQYF. DNA of the CDR3: TGCGCCAGCAGCCAAGGGGGGAACTCCTACGAGCAGTACTTC.

The chain joins TRBV2 to TRBJ2-2, with D possibly matching TRBD1 (5 bases). Trimming took off 7 bases at V and 0 bases at J, with 9 bases between the two ends. CDR3 length equals 14 residues. From germline, CDR1 is SNHLY and CDR2 FYNNEI. The CDR3 is CASTRQTNTGELFF. In DNA form, the CDR3 reads TGTGCCAGCACGAGACAGACGAACACCGGGGAGCTGTTTTTT.

The chain couples TRBV18 to TRBJ2-5, with TRBD1 matching 10 bases. V trimming: 1 base; J trimming: 5 bases; junction bases outside the gene matches: 4. Germline-derived CDR1 and CDR2 are KGHSH and LQKENI. The CDR3 totals 15 residues. CDR3 amino acids: CASSPRDRGRETQYF. The CDR3, as DNA: TGTGCCAGCTCACCACGGGACAGGGGACGGGAGACCCAGTACTTC.

V and J are TRBV7-2 and TRBJ2-2; D is perhaps TRBD1 (5 bases). This CDR3 spans 15 amino acids. Trimming cost V 4 bases and J 5 bases, with 14 bases left between them. Per the germline V gene, CDR1 is SGHTA and CDR2 is FQGNSA. The CDR3 coding sequence is TGTGCCAGCAGCTCCCTCGGACAAGGGACCGGGGAGCTGTTTTTT. Translation: CASSSLGQGTGELFF.

This clone was found a few times. V usage is TRBV25-1 and J usage is TRBJ1-1; perhaps TRBD1 as D (5 bases). CDR1 and CDR2 (germline): MGHDK, SYGVNS. CDR3 size: 13 residues. V lost 9 bases and J 6 bases, leaving 17 bases between the germline ends. CDR3 residues: CASSFDRGPEAFF. CDR3 coding DNA: TGTGCCAGTAGCTTCGACCGGGGCCCTGAAGCTTTCTTT.

The V call is TRBV10-3, the J call TRBJ1-5; 7 bases agree with TRBD1. V shed 10 bases, J shed 0 bases, and the junction held 6 bases outside the gene matches. CDR1 and CDR2 from the germline V gene are ENHRY and SYGVKD. This CDR3 contains 14 residues. The CDR3: CATKQGISNQPQHF. CDR3 coding DNA: TGTGCCACTAAACAGGGGATTAGCAATCAGCCCCAGCATTTT.

This clone was seen more than once but under ten times. The V gene is TRBV2, the J gene TRBJ1-1, with a tentative D call TRBD1 (5 bases). The germline CDR1 and CDR2 sequences are SNHLY and FYNNEI. This CDR3 contains 14 residues. Trimming pared 6 bases from V and 4 bases from J, leaving 15 bases between. Here the CDR3 reads CASRQVQRGTEAFF. Written as DNA, the CDR3 is TGTGCCAGCAGACAGGTCCAGCGGGGCACTGAAGCTTTCTTT.

This clone showed up just a few times. Here the CDR3 reads CASSAFTGDYGYTF. The CDR3 DNA reads as TGCGCCAGCAGCGCTTTTACAGGGGACTATGGCTACACCTTC. This chain links TRBV4-3 with TRBJ1-2; 7 positions match TRBD1. The CDR3 length is 14 residues. J lost 3 bases, V lost 5 bases, and 6 bases had no gene match. Germline V gene sequence: CDR1 LGHNA, CDR2 YSLEER.

By share, this clone counts as medium-sized (0.01 to 0.1%). V and J are TRBV6-4 and TRBJ2-3, with 11 bases identical to TRBD1. With 2 bases clipped from V and 6 bases from J, the junction kept 1 base outside the gene matches. Germline values: CDR1 MRHNA, CDR2 SNTAGT. The CDR3 loop spans 14 amino acids. The CDR3 sequence: CASSDGQGADTQYF. The DNA for the CDR3 is TGTGCCAGCAGTGACGGACAGGGGGCGGATACGCAGTATTTT.

Sample share makes this clone medium-sized. This chain connects TRBV6-5 to TRBJ1-1; D is uncertain. CDR1 is MNHEY and CDR2 is SVGAGI in the germline V gene. CDR3 size: 13 residues. V lost 1 base and J 3 bases, leaving 6 bases between the germline ends. Here the CDR3 reads CASSYWVDTEAFF. Here the CDR3 DNA reads TGTGCCAGCAGTTACTGGGTAGACACTGAAGCTTTCTTT.

V usage is TRBV11-2 and J usage is TRBJ2-1; D gene ambiguous. The CDR3 extends over 15 amino acids. Trimming shortened V by 5 bases and J by 0 bases, and 11 bases separated the two germline ends. The germline CDR1 and CDR2 sequences are SGHAT and FQNNGV. The CDR3 sequence: CASSQTTNSYNEQFF. The CDR3 DNA is TGTGCCAGCAGCCAGACAACGAACTCCTACAATGAGCAGTTCTTC.

The chain combines TRBV5-4 with TRBJ2-7, with 8 positions matching TRBD2. V shed 5 bases, J shed 6 bases, and the junction held 7 bases outside the gene matches. Germline V CDR1 and CDR2: SGHNT, YYREEE (reference sequence). There are 13 residues in the CDR3. The CDR3 reads CASRSAGTSEQYF. CDR3 bases: TGTGCCAGCAGATCCGCCGGGACTAGCGAGCAGTACTTC.

This clone turned up a few times. The J gene is TRBJ2-6, the V gene TRBV4-3; no clear D. The CDR3 sequence is 15 residues long. The germline V gene encodes CDR1 LGHNA and CDR2 YSLEER. The V and J ends lost 1 base and 1 base respectively, with 5 bases between them. The CDR3 sequence: CASSQGPSGANVLTF. In DNA form, the CDR3 reads TGCGCCAGCAGCCAAGGCCCGTCTGGGGCCAACGTCCTGACTTTC.

Sample share makes this clone medium-sized (0.01 to 0.1%). The chain has TRBV6-4 and TRBJ2-1, with 12 nucleotides matching TRBD2. Per the germline V gene, CDR1 is MRHNA and CDR2 is SNTAGT. Trimming removed 6 bases from V and 0 bases from J; junction bases left unmatched: 3. The CDR3 is made up of 16 amino acids. CDR3 residues: CASSPLAGGSYNEQFF. The CDR3 coding sequence is TGTGCCAGCAGCCCACTAGCGGGAGGCTCCTACAATGAGCAGTTCTTC.

The V and J genes are TRBV7-9 and TRBJ2-1, with D unresolved. Per germline, CDR1 SEHNR and CDR2 FQNEAQ (reference sequence). The ends were cut back, 6 bases at V and 0 bases at J, with 3 bases in the middle. The CDR3 contains 12 residues. The CDR3 coding sequence is TGTGCCAGCAGTTTCTCCTACAATGAGCAGTTCTTC. It encodes CASSFSYNEQFF.

The chain recombines TRBV25-1 with TRBJ1-1; D call uncertain. V lost 2 bases, J lost 0 bases, and 4 bases lay in between. The CDR3 extends over 13 amino acids. Germline CDR1 is MGHDK and CDR2 is SYGVNS. The CDR3, as DNA: TGTGCCAGCAGTGAACATGTGAACACTGAAGCTTTCTTT. Protein sequence: CASSEHVNTEAFF.

In its sample, this clone was seen a few times. The rearrangement joins TRBV27 to TRBJ1-1; D perhaps matches TRBD1 (6 bases). Germline CDR1 reads MNHEY; CDR2 reads SMNVEV (reference sequence). CDR3 size: 15 residues. With 3 bases removed from V and 1 base from J, the gap between germline ends came to 12 bases. The DNA of the CDR3 is TGTGCCAGCAGTTTCTGGGGGCAGCGGAACACTGAAGCTTTCTTT. It is translated as CASSFWGQRNTEAFF.

V and J are TRBV6-5 and TRBJ2-7; 8 bases are shared with TRBD2. Trimming took 8 bases from V and 5 from J; bases not matched to a gene: 11. CDR1 and CDR2 (germline): MNHEY, SVGAGI. The CDR3 totals 14 residues. DNA of the CDR3: TGTGCCAGCGCTCCGGGAGGGGGGGTCAACGAGCAGTACTTC. Protein: CASAPGGGVNEQYF.

The chain is built from TRBV28 and TRBJ1-4; 7 bases are shared with TRBD1. The CDR3 has 14 residues. Germline-derived CDR1 and CDR2 are MDHEN and SYDVKM. After removal of 4 bases from V and 7 bases from J, the junction contained 6 bases not matched to a gene. CDR3 loop: CASSSTGQSEKLFF. The CDR3 DNA reads as TGTGCCAGCAGTTCGACAGGGCAATCTGAAAAACTGTTTTTT.

V usage is TRBV18 and J usage is TRBJ1-4; 7 nucleotides line up with TRBD1. The germline CDR1 and CDR2 sequences are KGHSH and LQKENI. The CDR3 contains 13 residues. V shed 7 bases and J 1 base; nucleotides not matched to a gene: 0. The CDR3, as DNA: TGTGCCAGCTACAGGGGAACTAATGAAAAACTGTTTTTT. Translating gives CASYRGTNEKLFF.

The count of this clone is one. The gene calls are TRBV5-3 and TRBJ1-5, with D unclear. TRBV5-3 is recorded as an ORF, its role being uncertain. The CDR3 sequence is 16 residues long. The germline V and J ends were trimmed by 2 bases and 0 bases, with 12 bases remaining between them. CDR3 residues: CARSLSGQNSNQPQHF. The CDR3, as DNA: TGTGCCAGAAGCTTATCAGGCCAGAATAGCAATCAGCCCCAGCATTTT.

The chain recombines TRBV7-8 with TRBJ2-7; no clear D gene. Germline CDR1 reads SGHVS; CDR2 reads FQNEAQ. The CDR3 spans 14 residues. Trimming took off 1 base at V and 1 base at J, with 8 bases between the two ends. In nucleotides, the CDR3 is TGTGCCAGCAGCTTAGAGTCTCAGTCCTACGAGCAGTACTTC. This sequence encodes CASSLESQSYEQYF. Based on the CDR3 plus reference TRBV7-8 and TRBJ2-7, the full variable domain is GAGVSQSPRYKVAKRGQDVALRCDPISGHVSLFWYQQALGQGPEFLTYFQNEAQLDKSGLPSDRFFAERPEGSVSTLKIQRTQQEDSAVYLCASSLESQSYEQYFGPGTRLTVT.

V and J are TRBV28 and TRBJ2-7; 9 nucleotides agree with TRBD1. V lost 0 bases and J lost 3; bases outside the gene matches: 3. From germline, CDR1 is MDHEN and CDR2 SYDVKM. This CDR3 contains 15 residues. The CDR3 here is CASSLWGTGSYEQYF. The CDR3, as DNA: TGTGCCAGCAGTTTATGGGGGACAGGGAGCTACGAGCAGTACTTC.